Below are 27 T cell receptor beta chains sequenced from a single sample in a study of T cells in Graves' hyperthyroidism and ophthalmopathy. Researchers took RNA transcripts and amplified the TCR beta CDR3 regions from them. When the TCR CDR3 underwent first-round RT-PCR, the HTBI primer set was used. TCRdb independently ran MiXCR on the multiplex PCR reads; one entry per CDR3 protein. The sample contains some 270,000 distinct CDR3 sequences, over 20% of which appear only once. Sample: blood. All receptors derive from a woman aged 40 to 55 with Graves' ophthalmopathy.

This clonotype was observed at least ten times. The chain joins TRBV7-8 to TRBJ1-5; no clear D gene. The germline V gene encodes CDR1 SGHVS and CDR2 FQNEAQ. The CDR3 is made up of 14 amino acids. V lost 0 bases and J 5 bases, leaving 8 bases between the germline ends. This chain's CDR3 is CASSLASDHQPQHF. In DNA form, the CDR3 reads TGTGCCAGCAGCTTAGCATCGGACCATCAGCCCCAGCATTTT.

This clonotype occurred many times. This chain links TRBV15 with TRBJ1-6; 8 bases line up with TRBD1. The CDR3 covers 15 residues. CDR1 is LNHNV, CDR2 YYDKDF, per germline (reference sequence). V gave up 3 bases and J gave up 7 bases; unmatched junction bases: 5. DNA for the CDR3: TGTGCCACCAGCAGCGAGACAGGGGCAAATTCACCCCTCCACTTT. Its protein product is CATSSETGANSPLHF.

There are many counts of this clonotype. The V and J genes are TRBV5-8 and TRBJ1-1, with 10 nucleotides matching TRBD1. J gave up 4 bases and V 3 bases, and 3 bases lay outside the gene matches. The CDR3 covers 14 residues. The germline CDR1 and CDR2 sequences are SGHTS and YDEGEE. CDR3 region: CASSSRDRGTEAFF. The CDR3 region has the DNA TGTGCCAGCAGCTCACGGGACAGGGGCACTGAAGCTTTCTTT.

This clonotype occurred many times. CDR3 coding DNA: TGTGCCAGCAGTTTCGGGACTTCGAACACTGAAGCTTTCTTT. Translation gives CASSFGTSNTEAFF. This chain uses TRBV28 with TRBJ1-1; weak D call: TRBD1 (5 bases). The CDR3 has 14 amino acids. The germline CDR1 and CDR2 sequences are MDHEN and SYDVKM. Trimming stripped 3 bases from V and 1 base from J, with 9 bases between.

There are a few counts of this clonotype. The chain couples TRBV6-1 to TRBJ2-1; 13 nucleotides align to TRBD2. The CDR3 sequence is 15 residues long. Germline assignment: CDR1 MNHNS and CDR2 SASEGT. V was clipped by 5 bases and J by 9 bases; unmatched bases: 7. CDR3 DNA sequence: TGTGCCAGCAGTCTCGGACTAGCGGGAGTTGGTGAGCAGTTCTTC. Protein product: CASSLGLAGVGEQFF.

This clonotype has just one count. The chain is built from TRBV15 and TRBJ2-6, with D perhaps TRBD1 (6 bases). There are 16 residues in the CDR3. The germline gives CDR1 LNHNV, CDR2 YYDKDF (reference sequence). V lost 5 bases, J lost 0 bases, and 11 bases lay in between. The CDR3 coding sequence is TGTGCCACCAGCTCCTCCAGGGGCTCTGGGGCCAACGTCCTGACTTTC. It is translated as CATSSSRGSGANVLTF.

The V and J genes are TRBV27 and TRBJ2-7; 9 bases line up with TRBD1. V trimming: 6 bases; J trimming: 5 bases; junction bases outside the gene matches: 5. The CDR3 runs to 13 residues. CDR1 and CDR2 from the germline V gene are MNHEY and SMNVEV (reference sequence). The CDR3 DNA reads TGTGCCAGCAGGGGGACAGGGTTTAACGAGCAGTACTTC. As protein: CASRGTGFNEQYF.

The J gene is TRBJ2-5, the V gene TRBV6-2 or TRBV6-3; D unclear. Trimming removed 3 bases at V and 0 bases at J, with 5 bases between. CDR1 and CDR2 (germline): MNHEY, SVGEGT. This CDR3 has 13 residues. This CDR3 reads CASSYLDQETQYF. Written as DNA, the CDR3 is TGTGCCAGCAGTTATCTAGACCAAGAGACCCAGTACTTC.

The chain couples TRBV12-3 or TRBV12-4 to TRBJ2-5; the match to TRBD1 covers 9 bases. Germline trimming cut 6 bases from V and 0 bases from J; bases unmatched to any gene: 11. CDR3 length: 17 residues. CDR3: CASSQSGQGAYQETQYF. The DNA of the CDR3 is TGTGCCAGCAGCCAATCGGGACAGGGTGCTTACCAAGAGACCCAGTACTTC.

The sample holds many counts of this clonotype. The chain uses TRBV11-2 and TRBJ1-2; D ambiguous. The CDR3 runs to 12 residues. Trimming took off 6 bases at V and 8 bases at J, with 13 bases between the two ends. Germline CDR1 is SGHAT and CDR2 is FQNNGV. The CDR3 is CASSYSSEGYTF. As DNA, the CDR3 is TGTGCCAGCAGTTACTCAAGTGAGGGCTACACCTTC.

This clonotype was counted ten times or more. This chain's CDR3 is CASRVSGRASDTQYF. Here the CDR3 DNA reads TGTGCCAGCAGAGTAAGCGGGAGGGCCTCAGATACGCAGTATTTT. V usage is TRBV28 and J usage is TRBJ2-3, with TRBD2 identical over 10 bases. J was trimmed by 4 bases and V by 6 bases; bases with no gene match: 7. Per germline, CDR1 MDHEN and CDR2 SYDVKM. CDR3 length equals 15 residues.

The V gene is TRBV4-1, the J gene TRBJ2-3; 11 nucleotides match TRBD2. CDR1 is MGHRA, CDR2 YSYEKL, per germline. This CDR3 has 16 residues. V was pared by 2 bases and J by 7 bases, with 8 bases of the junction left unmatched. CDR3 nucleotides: TGCGCCAGCAGCCAACTCCGACTAGCGGGATCTAATACGCAGTATTTT. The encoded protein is CASSQLRLAGSNTQYF.

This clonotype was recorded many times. The CDR3 DNA is TGTGCCAGCAGCGTCGACAGGGAGGAAGGCTACACCTTC. This codes for CASSVDREEGYTF. The chain uses TRBV7-9 and TRBJ1-2; 7 positions match TRBD1. The CDR3 covers 13 residues. From germline, CDR1 is SEHNR and CDR2 FQNEAQ (reference sequence). Trimming at V came to 5 bases and at J to 8 bases, leaving 8 bases not matched to a gene.

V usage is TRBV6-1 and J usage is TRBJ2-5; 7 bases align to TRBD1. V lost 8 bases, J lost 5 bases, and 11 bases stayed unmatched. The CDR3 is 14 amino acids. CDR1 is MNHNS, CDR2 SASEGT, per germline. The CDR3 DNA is TGTGCCAGCCGTAGGACAGGTGGTAGGGAGACCCAGTACTTC. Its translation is CASRRTGGRETQYF.

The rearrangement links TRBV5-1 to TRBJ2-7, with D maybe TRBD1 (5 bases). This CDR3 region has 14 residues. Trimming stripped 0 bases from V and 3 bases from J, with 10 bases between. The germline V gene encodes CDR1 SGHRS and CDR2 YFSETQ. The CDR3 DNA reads TGCGCCAGCAGCTTGGCGGACATGAGCTACGAGCAGTACTTC. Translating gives CASSLADMSYEQYF.

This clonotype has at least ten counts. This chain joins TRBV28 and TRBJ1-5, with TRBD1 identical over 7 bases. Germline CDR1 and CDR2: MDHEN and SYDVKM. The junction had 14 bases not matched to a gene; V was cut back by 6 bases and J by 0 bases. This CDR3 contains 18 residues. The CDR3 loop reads CASSRPRRDSFSNQPQHF. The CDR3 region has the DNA TGTGCCAGCAGCAGGCCGCGGCGGGACAGCTTTAGCAATCAGCCCCAGCATTTT.

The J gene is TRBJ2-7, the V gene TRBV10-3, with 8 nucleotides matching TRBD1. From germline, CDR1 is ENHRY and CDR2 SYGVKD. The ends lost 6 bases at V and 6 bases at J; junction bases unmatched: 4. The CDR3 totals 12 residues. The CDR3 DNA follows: TGTGCCATCAGACAACAGGGGGGCGAGCAGTACTTC. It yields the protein CAIRQQGGEQYF.

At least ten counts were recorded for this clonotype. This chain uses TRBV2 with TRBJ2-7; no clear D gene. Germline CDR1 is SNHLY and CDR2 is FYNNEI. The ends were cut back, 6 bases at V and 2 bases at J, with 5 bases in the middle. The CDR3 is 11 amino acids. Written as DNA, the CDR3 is TGTGCCAGCAGGGTCGCCTACGAGCAGTACTTC. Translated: CASRVAYEQYF.

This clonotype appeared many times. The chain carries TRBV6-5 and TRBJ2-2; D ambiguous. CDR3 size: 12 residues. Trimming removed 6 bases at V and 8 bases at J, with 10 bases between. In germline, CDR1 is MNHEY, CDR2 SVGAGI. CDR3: CASSLETGELFF. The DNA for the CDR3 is TGTGCCAGCAGCCTCGAAACAGGGGAGCTGTTTTTT.

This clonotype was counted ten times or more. CDR3: CAILGHPSYEQYF. The CDR3 DNA sequence: TGTGCCATCCTGGGACACCCTTCCTACGAGCAGTACTTC. The V call is TRBV6-1, the J call TRBJ2-7; weak D call: TRBD1 (6 bases). Germline V gene lookup returns CDR1 MNHNS and CDR2 SASEGT. The CDR3 contains 13 residues. The germline V and J ends were trimmed by 10 bases and 1 base, with 14 bases remaining between them.

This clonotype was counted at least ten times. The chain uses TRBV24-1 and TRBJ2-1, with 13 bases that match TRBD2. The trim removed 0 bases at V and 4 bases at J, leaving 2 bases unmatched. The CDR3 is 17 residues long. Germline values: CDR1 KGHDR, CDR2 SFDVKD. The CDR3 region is CATSDLKLAGGYNEQFF. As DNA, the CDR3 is TGTGCCACCAGTGATTTGAAACTAGCGGGAGGGTACAATGAGCAGTTCTTC.

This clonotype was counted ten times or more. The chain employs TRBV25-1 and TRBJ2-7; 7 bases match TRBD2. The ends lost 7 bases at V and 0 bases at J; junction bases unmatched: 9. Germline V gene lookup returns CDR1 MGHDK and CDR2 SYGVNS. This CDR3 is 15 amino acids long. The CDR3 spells CASKASGGLSYEQYF. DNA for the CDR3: TGTGCCAGCAAAGCTTCGGGAGGCCTCTCCTACGAGCAGTACTTC.

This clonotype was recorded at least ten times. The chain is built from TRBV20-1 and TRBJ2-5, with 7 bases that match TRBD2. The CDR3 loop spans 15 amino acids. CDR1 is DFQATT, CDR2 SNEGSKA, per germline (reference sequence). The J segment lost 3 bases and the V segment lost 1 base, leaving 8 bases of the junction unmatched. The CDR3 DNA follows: TGCAGTGCTAGAGCAAGGCTAGCGGTAGAAGAGACCCAGTACTTC. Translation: CSARARLAVEETQYF.

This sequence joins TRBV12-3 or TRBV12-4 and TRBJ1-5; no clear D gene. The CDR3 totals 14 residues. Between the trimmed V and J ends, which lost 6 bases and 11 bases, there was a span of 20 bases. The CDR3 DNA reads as TGTGCCAGCAGCCAAGAGGACCAACTGGGATCCCAGCATTTT. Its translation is CASSQEDQLGSQHF.

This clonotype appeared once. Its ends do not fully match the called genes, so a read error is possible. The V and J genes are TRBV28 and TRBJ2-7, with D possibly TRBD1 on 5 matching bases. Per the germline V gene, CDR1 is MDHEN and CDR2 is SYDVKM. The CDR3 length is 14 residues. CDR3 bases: TGTGCCAGCAGTTATAAAGGGGTAGTCCACGAGCAGTCCTTC. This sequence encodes CASSYKGVVHEQSF.

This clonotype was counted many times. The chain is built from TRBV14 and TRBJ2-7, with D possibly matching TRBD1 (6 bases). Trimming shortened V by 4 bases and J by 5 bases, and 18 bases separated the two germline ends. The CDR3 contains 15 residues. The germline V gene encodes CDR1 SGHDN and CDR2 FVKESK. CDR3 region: CASSRRQVSPNEQYF. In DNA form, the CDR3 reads TGTGCCAGCAGCCGTCGACAGGTCTCCCCCAACGAGCAGTACTTC.

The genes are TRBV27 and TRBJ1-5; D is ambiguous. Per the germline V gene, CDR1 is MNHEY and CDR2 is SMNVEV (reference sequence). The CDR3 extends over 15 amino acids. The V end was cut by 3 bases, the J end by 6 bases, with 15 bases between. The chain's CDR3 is CASSLAPGRGQPQHF. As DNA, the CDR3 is TGTGCCAGCAGTTTGGCGCCAGGTCGTGGTCAGCCCCAGCATTTT.